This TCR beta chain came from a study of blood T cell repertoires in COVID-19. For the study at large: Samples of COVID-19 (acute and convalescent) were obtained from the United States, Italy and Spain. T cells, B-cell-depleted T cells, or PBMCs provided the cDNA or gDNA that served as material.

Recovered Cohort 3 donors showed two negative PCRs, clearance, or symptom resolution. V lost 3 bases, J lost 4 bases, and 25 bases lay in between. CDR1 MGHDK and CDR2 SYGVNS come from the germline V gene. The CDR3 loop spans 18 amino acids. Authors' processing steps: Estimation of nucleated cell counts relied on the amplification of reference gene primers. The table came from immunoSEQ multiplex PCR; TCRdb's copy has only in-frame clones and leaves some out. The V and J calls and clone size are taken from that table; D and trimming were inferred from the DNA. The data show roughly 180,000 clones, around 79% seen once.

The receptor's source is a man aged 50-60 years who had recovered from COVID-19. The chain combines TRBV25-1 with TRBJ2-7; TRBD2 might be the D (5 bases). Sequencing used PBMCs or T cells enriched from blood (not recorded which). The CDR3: CASSDARDNVAKRYEQYF. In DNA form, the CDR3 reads TGTGCCAGCAGTGACGCCCGGGATAATGTAGCGAAAAGGTACGAGCAGTACTTC.